This is a list of T cell receptor beta chains from one sample in a study of B cell selection in AIRE deficiency. Only in-frame clones appear in the TCRdb table, and some are missing; sequencing was by immunoSEQ multiplex PCR. The table shows under 20,000 clones, with approximately 94% occurring only once. The sequencing sample was made of CD4+CD25+ Tregs sorted from PBMCs. These receptors all come from a human donor in good health. Both conserved end residues are part of each CDR3. The order of the fields is D gene, clone size, V gene, J gene, CDR3 DNA, CDR3 protein. D genes are given only for firm matches. Expanded clones are given a class, and other clones once, few, many or no size at all.

D gene: TRBD2; clone size: .; V gene: TRBV18; J gene: TRBJ2-3; CDR3 DNA: TGTGCCAGCTCACCACCGGGGAGGGCGGATACGCAGTATTTT; CDR3 protein: CASSPPGRADTQYF
D gene: .; clone size: .; V gene: TRBV9; J gene: TRBJ1-1; CDR3 DNA: TGTGCCAGCAGCGTAGGGAGCCTGAACACTGAAGCTTTCTTT; CDR3 protein: CASSVGSLNTEAFF
D gene: .; clone size: .; V gene: TRBV10-3; J gene: TRBJ1-2; CDR3 DNA: TGTGCCATCAGTGAGTACAACAGCTTGCTTAACTATGGCTACACCTTC; CDR3 protein: CAISEYNSLLNYGYTF
D gene: .; clone size: once; V gene: TRBV9; J gene: TRBJ2-3; CDR3 DNA: TGTGCCAGCAGCGCTCGGACGGGAAGCACAGATACGCAGTATTTT; CDR3 protein: CASSARTGSTDTQYF
D gene: .; clone size: .; V gene: TRBV28; J gene: TRBJ1-2; CDR3 DNA: TGTGCCAGCAGTTTAAGAAACTATGGCTACACCTTC; CDR3 protein: CASSLRNYGYTF
D gene: TRBD1; clone size: .; V gene: TRBV4-2; J gene: TRBJ1-2; CDR3 DNA: TGTGCCAGCAGCCAAGAACAGGGGCCCTATGGCTACACCTTC; CDR3 protein: CASSQEQGPYGYTF
D gene: .; clone size: .; V gene: TRBV2; J gene: TRBJ2-3; CDR3 DNA: TGTGCCAGCAGGGTTGCAGATACGCAGTATTTT; CDR3 protein: CASRVADTQYF
D gene: .; clone size: .; V gene: TRBV5-1; J gene: TRBJ2-2; CDR3 DNA: TGCGCCAGCAGCTTCGGGAACACCGGGGAGCTGTTTTTT; CDR3 protein: CASSFGNTGELFF
D gene: TRBD1; clone size: .; V gene: TRBV29-1; J gene: TRBJ2-3; CDR3 DNA: TGCAGCGTGTCAACAGGGGTCTTCACAGATACGCAGTATTTT; CDR3 protein: CSVSTGVFTDTQYF
D gene: TRBD2; clone size: .; V gene: TRBV14; J gene: TRBJ2-3; CDR3 DNA: TGTGCCAGCAGCCACAGGACTAGCGGCACAGATACGCAGTATTTT; CDR3 protein: CASSHRTSGTDTQYF